This TCR beta chain came from a study of blood T cell repertoires in COVID-19. For the study at large: COVID-19 samples, acute and convalescent, were from the United States, Italy and Spain. PBMCs, B-cell-depleted T cells, or T cells provided the cDNA or gDNA that made up the material.

Per germline, CDR1 SGHNT and CDR2 YENEEA. The CDR3 covers 14 residues. V was pared by 6 bases and J by 1 base, with 12 bases between. Authors' data handling: Amplification from reference gene primers served as the basis for estimated nucleated cell counts. Sequenced by immunoSEQ multiplex PCR; TCRdb stores in-frame clones only, minus some. V, J and clone size reflect that table, while D and trimming were determined from the DNA. The table lists some 170,000 clones, roughly 86% of them singletons. The V and J genes are TRBV11-3 and TRBJ1-1; D unresolved. The TCR comes from a woman aged 45-65 years with acute or convalescent COVID-19. The sequenced sample was peripheral blood. In DNA, the CDR3 is TGTGCCAGCAGGCCAGAACTAGAGAACACTGAAGCTTTCTTT. It specifies CASRPELENTEAFF.